The next 18 T cell receptor beta chains were all read from a single sample in a study of OX40 agonist ivuxolimab in advanced cancers. Using immunoSEQ multiplex PCR, the repertoire was profiled, and TCRdb retains in-frame clones only, with some absent. The profile shows roughly 76,000 clones, about 93% of them singletons. The material sequenced was CD4+ or CD8+ T cells sorted from blood, taken in a trial of the OX40 agonist ivuxolimab. These receptors came from an adult with an advanced solid tumor such as melanoma, head and neck, liver or kidney cancer.

The chain recombines TRBV6-1 with TRBJ1-2; 7 bases align to TRBD1. J was trimmed by 4 bases and V by 2 bases; bases with no gene match: 10. The CDR3 contains 16 residues. Germline V gene sequence: CDR1 MNHNS, CDR2 SASEGT. The DNA for the CDR3 is TGTGCCAGCAGTGAATTTGGAGCAGGGACAGCCTATGGCTACACCTTC. Amino acids: CASSEFGAGTAYGYTF.

The chain joins TRBV7-2 to TRBJ2-5; the D gene is possibly TRBD1 (5 bases). Trimming took off 2 bases at V and 3 bases at J, with 16 bases between the two ends. This CDR3 region has 16 residues. The germline gives CDR1 SGHTA, CDR2 FQGNSA. The CDR3 reads CASSLSARVLEETQYF. CDR3 DNA: TGTGCCAGCAGCTTATCGGCCAGGGTTTTAGAAGAGACCCAGTACTTC.

This chain uses TRBV27 with TRBJ1-1, with 7 bases aligning to TRBD1. J was trimmed by 0 bases and V by 6 bases; bases with no gene match: 7. The germline CDR1 and CDR2 sequences are MNHEY and SMNVEV (reference sequence). This CDR3 comprises 15 residues. The CDR3 loop is CASSKRDSMNTEAFF. CDR3 nucleotides: TGTGCCAGCAGCAAAAGGGACAGCATGAACACTGAAGCTTTCTTT.

The gene calls are TRBV2 and TRBJ2-2; possible D gene TRBD2, 5 bases. CDR1 is SNHLY and CDR2 is FYNNEI in the germline V gene. The V end was cut by 4 bases, the J end by 3 bases, with 12 bases between. This CDR3 region has 15 residues. In DNA, the CDR3 is TGTGCCAGCAGTGCCGGGGTGATCGACACCGGGGAGCTGTTTTTT. As protein: CASSAGVIDTGELFF.

This chain links TRBV5-8 with TRBJ2-6; D is possibly TRBD1 or TRBD2 (5 bases each). Per germline, CDR1 SGHTS and CDR2 YDEGEE. CDR3 length: 15 amino acids. The V end lost 3 bases, the J end lost 2 bases, and 9 bases lay between the germline ends. CDR3 region: CASSWDGTGANVLTF. The CDR3 DNA is TGTGCCAGCAGCTGGGACGGTACTGGGGCCAACGTCCTGACTTTC.

Comment on this clone: The germline gene is not matched at one end of the junction; a read error may be the cause. The rearrangement joins TRBV7-7 to TRBJ2-7; D possibly uses TRBD1 or TRBD2 (5 bases each). The CDR3 is 15 residues long. Germline V gene lookup returns CDR1 SSHAT and CDR2 FNYEAQ (reference sequence). The CDR3 DNA reads as TGTGCTAGCAGCAAAGGGACCGGCAATTCCTACGAGCAGTACTTC. Its translation is CASSKGTGNSYEQYF.

This clone was counted a single time. The chain recombines TRBV6-4 with TRBJ1-3; D is unresolved. Germline CDR1 MRHNA, CDR2 SNTAGT. The germline V and J ends were trimmed by 4 bases and 2 bases, with 6 bases remaining between them. CDR3 length: 13 amino acids. CDR3 region: CASSAYPGNTIYF. The CDR3 coding sequence is TGTGCCAGCAGTGCCTACCCTGGAAACACCATATATTTT.

The V call is TRBV9, the J call TRBJ2-7; 8 bases fit TRBD1. Germline V gene data show CDR1 as SGDLS and CDR2 as YYNGEE. CDR3 length: 15 residues. J lost 1 base, V lost 0 bases, and 3 bases had no gene match. CDR3 sequence reads: CASSVGDRISYEQYF. The CDR3 bases are TGTGCCAGCAGCGTAGGGGACAGGATTTCCTACGAGCAGTACTTC.

The genes are TRBV11-2 and TRBJ1-1, with a tentative D call TRBD1 (5 bases). The V and J ends lost 5 bases and 0 bases respectively, with 13 bases between them. Germline-derived CDR1 and CDR2 are SGHAT and FQNNGV. The CDR3 is 15 amino acids. This CDR3 is CASSILGGMNTEAFF. DNA for the CDR3: TGTGCCAGCAGCATTTTGGGGGGTATGAACACTGAAGCTTTCTTT.

This clone was counted once. This chain uses TRBV27 with TRBJ2-2; 14 bases line up with TRBD2. The CDR3 has 14 residues. With V trimmed by 6 bases and J by 8 bases, 2 bases remained unmatched. Germline CDR1 is MNHEY and CDR2 is SMNVEV (reference sequence). The CDR3 bases are TGTGCCAGCAGGACTAGCGGGGGGGCGGGGGAGCTGTTTTTT. Its translation is CASRTSGGAGELFF.

This rearrangement joins TRBV5-1 to TRBJ2-6; D call uncertain. The CDR3 is made up of 16 amino acids. The V gene's germline CDR1 is SGHRS and CDR2 YFSETQ. The V gene lost 0 bases and the J gene lost 4 bases, with 11 bases spanning the gap. The CDR3 region has the DNA TGCGCCAGCAGCTTGGATTCTGGTGGAGGGGCCAACGTCCTGACTTTC. Translating it yields CASSLDSGGGANVLTF.

The chain joins TRBV4-1 to TRBJ1-3; maybe TRBD1 (5 bases). Trimming took 3 bases from V and 0 from J, leaving 15 bases between them. Germline V CDR1 and CDR2: MGHRA, YSYEKL. The CDR3 has 17 amino acids. This CDR3 reads CASSHPRGGSSGNTIYF. The DNA of the CDR3 is TGCGCCAGCAGCCACCCCCGGGGGGGTAGCTCTGGAAACACCATATATTTT.

The gene calls are TRBV30 and TRBJ1-4; the D gene is possibly TRBD1 (5 bases). Germline assignment: CDR1 GTSNPN and CDR2 SVGIG (reference sequence). The CDR3 extends over 15 amino acids. Trimming stripped 0 bases from V and 5 bases from J, with 13 bases between. For the CDR3, the DNA is TGTGCCTGGAGTGTACCGGGGGTTAACAATGAAAAACTGTTTTTT. Translated: CAWSVPGVNNEKLFF.

This clone was observed a single time. This rearrangement joins TRBV4-2 to TRBJ2-2, with 7 nucleotides matching TRBD1. The germline V gene has CDR1 LGHNA and CDR2 YNFKEQ. V was clipped by 4 bases and J by 1 base; unmatched bases: 3. This CDR3 region has 15 residues. The CDR3 loop reads CASSPGQVNTGELFF. CDR3 nucleotides: TGTGCCAGCAGCCCTGGACAGGTGAACACCGGGGAGCTGTTTTTT.

The chain joins TRBV21-1 to TRBJ2-3; TRBD1 is the table's D call and was not checked against the DNA. TRBV21-1 is designated a pseudogene. The length of the CDR3 is 17 residues. The chain's CDR3 is CASSSPDRGKNTDTQYF. CDR3 sequence (DNA): TGTGCCAGCAGCTCCCCGGACAGGGGAAAGAACACAGATACGCAGTATTTT.

The chain combines TRBV4-3 with TRBJ1-4; 7 nucleotides agree with TRBD1. The CDR3 is 15 residues long. Germline lookup yields CDR1 LGHNA and CDR2 YSLEER. J was trimmed by 8 bases and V by 0 bases; bases with no gene match: 6. CDR3 sequence (DNA): TGCGCCAGCAGCCAAGATGGGCAGGGGGAGGAAAAACTGTTTTTT. Translation gives CASSQDGQGEEKLFF.

J is TRBJ2-7 and V is TRBV13; 7 positions match TRBD2. The CDR3 runs to 15 residues. Germline V gene lookup returns CDR1 PRHDT and CDR2 FYEKMQ (reference sequence). The V gene end was trimmed by 5 bases and the J gene end by 6 bases; junction bases not matched to a gene: 13. The CDR3 protein is CASSPSGELPGEQYF. The CDR3 nucleotides are TGTGCCAGCAGCCCCAGCGGGGAATTGCCCGGCGAGCAGTACTTC.

Worth noting for this clone: The sample carries other DNA sequences with the same CDR3. The V and J genes are TRBV7-6 and TRBJ2-2, with 11 bases identical to TRBD1. Germline V lookup: CDR1 SGHVS, CDR2 FNYEAQ. V shed 3 bases, J shed 6 bases, and the junction held 9 bases outside the gene matches. The CDR3 contains 17 residues. The DNA of the CDR3 is TGTGCCAGCAGCTTTCCGGGACAGGGGGGGCGGGCCGGGGAGCTGTTTTTT. Translation gives CASSFPGQGGRAGELFF.